This T cell receptor (beta chain) was found in a study of shared clonotypes between healthy human individuals. Repertoires were generated with immunoSEQ multiplex PCR, while TCRdb's copy carries only in-frame clones and drops some. The sample yields 700,000 or so clones, about two thirds seen once. Germline V lookup: CDR1 KGHSH, CDR2 LQKENI. The CDR3 covers 19 residues. V dropped 3 bases and J dropped 0; count of bases not matched to a gene: 10. The receptor comes from a woman in her 30s in good health. Input material: memory CD4+ T cells sorted from blood. This sample's subset: CD45RA-negative fraction. This chain connects TRBV18 to TRBJ1-4; 10 nucleotides agree with TRBD1. CDR3: CASSPRTGGSAATNEKLFF. The CDR3 nucleotides read TGTGCCAGCTCACCGAGGACAGGGGGTTCGGCTGCAACTAATGAAAAACTGTTTTTT.